This paragraph covers one T cell receptor beta chain sequence. Its antigen is still unknown. The record originates from a study of shared clonotypes between healthy human individuals. Study results and caveats: The study sampled only blood, and tissue repertoires likely differ.

Germline values: CDR1 SEHNR, CDR2 FQNEAQ (reference sequence). This CDR3 has 15 amino acids. V was cut by 2 bases and J by 0 bases, with 10 bases left in between. Measured with immunoSEQ multiplex PCR; TCRdb has only the in-frame clones, and not every one. This table has approximately 98,000 clones, 55% to 70% appearing once. This sequence was found in a woman younger than 45 in good health. The chain links TRBV7-9 to TRBJ1-1; D is ambiguous. Sequenced material: memory CD8+ T cells sorted from blood. Subset meaning: CD45RO+ cells pooled with CCR7-negative TemRA cells. In DNA, the CDR3 is TGTGCCAGCAGCTTACAAAGGTTTCTGAACACTGAAGCTTTCTTT. Residues: CASSLQRFLNTEAFF.